This entry lists 17 T cell receptor beta chains sequenced from one sample in a study of CD8 T cells in Susac syndrome. Random hexamers primed reverse transcription of about 0.45 to 1 ug RNA. TCRdb reprocessed the immunoSEQ multiplex PCR reads via MiXCR and lists one record per CDR3 protein. The table has fewer than 200,000 distinct CDR3 sequences, roughly nine tenths seen once. The material sequenced was CD4+ T cells from PBMCs. Every receptor here comes from a human donor with Susac syndrome.

V gene TRBV30 combines with J gene TRBJ1-1; D is uncertain. CDR1 and CDR2 (germline): GTSNPN, SVGIG (reference sequence). The ends were cut back, 3 bases at V and 9 bases at J, with 14 bases in the middle. This CDR3 spans 12 amino acids. The CDR3 DNA reads as TGTGCCTGGAGCGGCCGGGAACCCAAAGCTTTCTTT. Residues: CAWSGREPKAFF.

The chain joins TRBV2 to TRBJ1-1, with a weak D call TRBD1 (6 bases). This CDR3 is built from 15 residues. V was clipped by 5 bases and J by 1 base, with 14 bases between them. Germline V gives CDR1 SNHLY, CDR2 FYNNEI. The CDR3 spells CASSKTDRKNTEAFF. CDR3 sequence (DNA): TGTGCCAGCAGTAAAACGGACAGAAAGAACACTGAAGCTTTCTTT.

The V gene is TRBV18, the J gene TRBJ2-7; TRBD1 aligns across 9 bases. V dropped 3 bases and J dropped 4; count of bases not matched to a gene: 10. In germline, CDR1 is KGHSH, CDR2 LQKENI. The CDR3 has 16 residues. The CDR3 protein is CASSPYRGLGVYEQYF. CDR3 bases: TGTGCCAGCTCACCCTACAGGGGGCTAGGGGTTTACGAGCAGTACTTC.

V and J are TRBV12-3 or TRBV12-4 and TRBJ1-5; D possibly corresponds to TRBD1 (5 bases). V gave up 5 bases and J gave up 4 bases, with 15 bases separating them. This CDR3 has 15 amino acids. DNA of the CDR3: TGTGCCAGCAGTACCCAGACAGCGTCTAATCAGCCCCAGCATTTT. Translating gives CASSTQTASNQPQHF.

This clonotype was counted once. This chain uses TRBV3-1 with TRBJ2-1; 11 bases are a match to TRBD2. V shed 1 base and J 7 bases; nucleotides not matched to a gene: 6. CDR1 and CDR2 from the germline V gene are LGHDT and YNNKEL (reference sequence). The CDR3 covers 16 residues. CDR3 in amino acids: CASSQVLLAGDNEQFF. The CDR3 coding sequence is TGTGCCAGCAGCCAAGTTTTACTAGCGGGAGATAATGAGCAGTTCTTC.

V is TRBV19 and J is TRBJ2-5; 10 positions agree with TRBD2. V trimming: 8 bases; J trimming: 5 bases; junction bases outside the gene matches: 11. The CDR3 sequence is 15 residues long. Germline CDR1 and CDR2: LNHDA and SQIVND (reference sequence). CDR3 DNA sequence: TGTGCCAGTGCCTCCGCCGGGACTAGCGCGGAGACCCAGTACTTC. Translated: CASASAGTSAETQYF.

The genes are TRBV6-4 and TRBJ2-1, with TRBD1 as a possible D gene (6 bases). V was shortened by 6 bases and J by 6 bases, with 12 bases between the two germline ends. CDR1 and CDR2 from the germline V gene are MRHNA and SNTAGT. CDR3 length: 13 residues. In DNA form, the CDR3 reads TGTGCCAGCAGCCGAGAACAGGGCAATGAGCAGTTCTTC. Amino acids: CASSREQGNEQFF.

The chain employs TRBV20-1 and TRBJ2-1; possibly TRBD2 for D (6 bases). The CDR3 extends over 14 amino acids. V shed 1 base and J shed 2 bases, with 9 bases lying between them. The germline V gene has CDR1 DFQATT and CDR2 SNEGSKA (reference sequence). This CDR3 is CSARVASAYNEQFF. The DNA of the CDR3 is TGCAGTGCTAGAGTCGCTAGCGCCTACAATGAGCAGTTCTTC.

The chain joins TRBV7-9 to TRBJ1-5, with 9 bases lining up with TRBD1. Germline trimming cut 5 bases from V and 1 base from J; bases unmatched to any gene: 3. Per germline, CDR1 SEHNR and CDR2 FQNEAQ (reference sequence). The CDR3 has 15 residues. The CDR3 coding sequence is TGTGCCAGCAGCCTCGGGACAGGGAGCAATCAGCCCCAGCATTTT. Translation: CASSLGTGSNQPQHF. Full variable domain (rest looked up from reference TRBV7-9 and TRBJ1-5): DTGVSQNPRHKITKRGQNVTFRCDPISEHNRLYWYRQTLGQGPEFLTYFQNEAQLEKSRLLSDRFSAERPKGSFSTLEIQRTEQGDSAMYLCASSLGTGSNQPQHFGDGTRLSIL.

This clonotype was recorded a few times. The chain is built from TRBV11-1 and TRBJ2-2; no firm D call. In germline, CDR1 is SGHAT, CDR2 FQDESV (reference sequence). There are 14 residues in the CDR3. Trimming stripped 6 bases from V and 1 base from J, with 9 bases between. DNA for the CDR3: TGTGCCAGCAGTCCTCCCAAGAACACCGGGGAGCTGTTTTTT. This codes for CASSPPKNTGELFF. The full variable domain, rest sourced from reference TRBV11-1 and TRBJ2-2, is EAEVAQSPRYKITEKSQAVAFWCDPISGHATLYWYRQILGQGPELLVQFQDESVVDDSQLPKDRFSAERLKGVDSTLKIQPAELGDSAMYLCASSPPKNTGELFFGEGSRLTVL.

The rearrangement uses TRBV2 and TRBJ2-7; D possibly corresponds to TRBD2 (5 bases). V was cut by 6 bases and J by 3 bases, with 15 bases left in between. This CDR3 spans 14 amino acids. CDR1 and CDR2 from the germline V gene are SNHLY and FYNNEI. Here the CDR3 reads CASRRALGFYEQYF. CDR3 DNA: TGTGCCAGCAGGAGGGCCTTGGGCTTCTACGAGCAGTACTTC.

The gene calls are TRBV2 and TRBJ2-1, with D perhaps matching TRBD2 (5 bases). The CDR3 is 11 residues long. Germline V lookup: CDR1 SNHLY, CDR2 FYNNEI. Between the trimmed V and J ends, which lost 6 bases and 7 bases, there was a span of 7 bases. CDR3 residues: CASRWRNEQFF. In nucleotides, the CDR3 is TGTGCCAGCAGGTGGAGGAATGAGCAGTTCTTC.

The V gene is TRBV4-2, the J gene TRBJ2-5, with TRBD2 identical over 8 bases. Looked up from germline, CDR1 is LGHNA and CDR2 is YNFKEQ. This CDR3 region has 17 residues. V was clipped by 0 bases and J by 1 base; unmatched bases: 7. CDR3 sequence (DNA): TGTGCCAGCAGCCAAGATCAAGGGACTAGGGGCCAAGAGACCCAGTACTTC. Translated: CASSQDQGTRGQETQYF.

The table lists this clonotype with a count of one. Written as DNA, the CDR3 is TGCGCCAGCAGCTTGGGACTCCGAGGGGCCACAGATACGCAGTATTTT. It is translated as CASSLGLRGATDTQYF. The V and J genes are TRBV5-1 and TRBJ2-3; either TRBD1 or TRBD2 may supply D (5 bases each). V was trimmed by 0 bases and J by 2 bases, leaving 13 bases between them. The CDR3 is 16 amino acids. CDR1 and CDR2 from the germline V gene are SGHRS and YFSETQ.

This chain uses TRBV20-1 with TRBJ2-3; 11 nucleotides agree with TRBD1. Per the germline V gene, CDR1 is DFQATT and CDR2 is SNEGSKA (reference sequence). The CDR3 loop spans 16 amino acids. V shed 5 bases, J shed 3 bases, and the junction held 10 bases outside the gene matches. CDR3 bases: TGCAGTGCTCCCACTGCGGACAGGGGGCGGACAGATACGCAGTATTTT. This encodes CSAPTADRGRTDTQYF.

The V call is TRBV5-6, the J call TRBJ1-4; D remains ambiguous. The germline V gene has CDR1 SGHDT and CDR2 YYEEEE. CDR3 length: 14 residues. V lost 2 bases and J 8 bases, leaving 13 bases between the germline ends. CDR3 nucleotide sequence: TGTGCCAGCAGCTTCTACGGACCAACCGAAAAACTGTTTTTT. This translates into CASSFYGPTEKLFF.

This chain links TRBV2 with TRBJ2-5; no firm D call. Trimming removed 6 bases at V and 1 base at J, with 9 bases between. The CDR3 totals 13 residues. The germline V gene encodes CDR1 SNHLY and CDR2 FYNNEI. CDR3 residues: CASRADTQETQYF. Here the CDR3 DNA reads TGTGCCAGCAGGGCCGACACCCAAGAGACCCAGTACTTC.